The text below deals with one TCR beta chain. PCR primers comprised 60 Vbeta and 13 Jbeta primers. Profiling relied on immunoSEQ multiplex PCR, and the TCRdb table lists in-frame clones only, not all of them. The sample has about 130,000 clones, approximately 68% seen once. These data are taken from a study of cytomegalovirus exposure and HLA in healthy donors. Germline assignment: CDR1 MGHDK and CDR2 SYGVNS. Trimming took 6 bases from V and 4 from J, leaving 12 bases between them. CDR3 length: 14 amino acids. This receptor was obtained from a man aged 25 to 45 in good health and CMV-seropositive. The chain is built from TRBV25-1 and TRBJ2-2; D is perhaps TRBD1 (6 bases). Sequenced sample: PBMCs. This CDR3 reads CASRGMDSTGELFF. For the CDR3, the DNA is TGTGCCAGCAGAGGTATGGACAGCACCGGGGAGCTGTTTTTT.